This T cell receptor (beta chain) was profiled in a study of CD8 T cells in Susac syndrome. The sequenced target, TCR beta, came from blood CD8+ and CD4+ T cells. Bulk CD8+ and CD4+ cells came from magnetic negative isolation; CD8+ TEMRA by FACS. Random hexamers were used to reverse transcribe the RNA input (about 0.5 to 1 ug). By means of immunoSEQ multiplex PCR, TCR beta CDR3 spanning 54 Vbeta and 13 Jbeta underwent amplification. TCRdb re-analysed the immunoSEQ multiplex PCR reads in MiXCR, keeping a single row per CDR3 protein. The top ten hold roughly 0.12% of the sample, which has roughly 160,000 distinct CDR3 sequences, 90% to 97% seen once. The CDR3 is 14 residues long. Germline V gene lookup returns CDR1 DFQATT and CDR2 SNEGSKA (reference sequence). Trimming removed 0 bases at V and 7 bases at J, with 13 bases between.

This TCR derives from a human donor with Susac syndrome. Sequencing input: CD4+ T cells from PBMCs. This chain links TRBV20-1 with TRBJ2-4; tentative D call: TRBD2 (6 bases). CDR3 sequence (DNA): TGCAGTGCTAGAGAGGGAGGAGCCTGGAACATTCAGTACTTC. This gives the protein CSAREGGAWNIQYF.